This TCR beta chain was retrieved from a study of OX40 agonist ivuxolimab in advanced cancers. The wider study: The patients received ivuxolimab by intravenous route every 2 weeks at 0.01 to 10 mg/kg.

Repertoires were generated with immunoSEQ multiplex PCR, while TCRdb's copy carries only in-frame clones and drops some. The sample yields 70,000 or so clones, 80% to 90% seen once. Patients were ruled out by autoimmune disease history or systemic immunosuppression. The sequences come from CD4+ or CD8+ T cells sorted from blood, collected in a trial of the OX40 agonist ivuxolimab. This sequence originates from an adult with an advanced solid tumor such as melanoma, head and neck, liver or kidney cancer.

CDR3 sequence: CASTRRGQGAGNTIYF. In DNA form, the CDR3 reads TGTGCCAGCACCCGTAGGGGGCAGGGCGCAGGAAACACCATATATTTT. The chain links TRBV7-8 to TRBJ1-3, with TRBD1 matching over 7 bases. Germline assignment: CDR1 SGHVS and CDR2 FQNEAQ. The CDR3 length is 16 residues. The V and J ends lost 7 bases and 4 bases, in that order; junction bases with no gene match: 13.